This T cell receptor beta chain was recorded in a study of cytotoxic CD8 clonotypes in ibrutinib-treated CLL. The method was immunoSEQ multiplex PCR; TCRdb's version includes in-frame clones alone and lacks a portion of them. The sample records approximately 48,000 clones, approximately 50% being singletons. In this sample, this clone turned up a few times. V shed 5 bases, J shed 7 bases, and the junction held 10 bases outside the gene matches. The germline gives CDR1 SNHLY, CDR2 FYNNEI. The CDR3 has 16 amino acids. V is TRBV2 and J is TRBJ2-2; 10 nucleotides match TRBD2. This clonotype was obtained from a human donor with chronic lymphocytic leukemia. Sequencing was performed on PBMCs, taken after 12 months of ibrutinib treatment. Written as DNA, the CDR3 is TGTGCCAGCAGTCCCCTAGCGGGAGAGAGGATCGGGGAGCTGTTTTTT. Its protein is CASSPLAGERIGELFF.